This entry lists 8 T cell receptor beta chains sequenced from one sample in a study of blood T cell repertoires in COVID-19. The data were produced by immunoSEQ multiplex PCR, yet TCRdb's version contains in-frame clones alone and is incomplete. The data contain more than 150,000 clones, roughly 84% of them singletons. The sample consisted of peripheral blood. These receptors were taken from a woman between 50 and 59 years old with acute or convalescent COVID-19.

Here the CDR3 reads CASSLVSDTYNEQFF. The CDR3 nucleotides read TGTGCCAGCAGCTTGGTGTCGGACACCTACAATGAGCAGTTCTTC. The V call is TRBV5-5, the J call TRBJ2-1; D perhaps matches TRBD1 (5 bases). The CDR3 spans 15 residues. The V gene lost 0 bases and the J gene lost 2 bases, with 9 bases spanning the gap. Germline V gene sequence: CDR1 SGHKS, CDR2 YYEKEE (reference sequence).

The chain uses TRBV7-2 and TRBJ1-5; 8 bases are shared with TRBD1. Germline CDR1 reads SGHTA; CDR2 reads FQGNSA. V gave up 4 bases and J gave up 2 bases; unmatched junction bases: 1. CDR3 length: 14 residues. DNA for the CDR3: TGTGCCAGCAGCTGGGGACAGGGCAATCAGCCCCAGCATTTT. The encoded protein is CASSWGQGNQPQHF.

The rearrangement joins TRBV4-3 to TRBJ1-4, with D maybe TRBD1 (6 bases). Germline CDR1 LGHNA, CDR2 YSLEER. The V gene lost 8 bases and the J gene lost 11 bases, with 18 bases spanning the gap. The CDR3 sequence is 13 residues long. The CDR3: CASGQGPVPKLFF. The CDR3 DNA is TGCGCCAGCGGTCAGGGGCCTGTCCCCAAACTGTTTTTT.

V and J are TRBV27 and TRBJ2-5, with 8 nucleotides matching TRBD2. The trim removed 3 bases at V and 5 bases at J, leaving 11 bases unmatched. This CDR3 has 16 amino acids. CDR1 MNHEY and CDR2 SMNVEV come from the germline V gene (reference sequence). This chain's CDR3 is CASSLFSGDPGETQYF. CDR3 DNA sequence: TGTGCCAGCAGTTTGTTTAGCGGGGACCCCGGGGAGACCCAGTACTTC.

This clone was recorded a few times. This rearrangement joins TRBV7-2 to TRBJ1-2, with D perhaps matching TRBD1 (6 bases). The V end was cut by 2 bases, the J end by 8 bases, with 9 bases between. The CDR3 totals 12 residues. Germline values: CDR1 SGHTA, CDR2 FQGNSA. DNA of the CDR3: TGTGCCAGCAGCTTATCAGGGGAGGGCTACACCTTC. Amino acid sequence: CASSLSGEGYTF.

This clone was picked up a small number of times. J is TRBJ1-2 and V is TRBV12-3 or TRBV12-4; D remains ambiguous. Trimming shortened V by 5 bases and J by 5 bases, and 9 bases separated the two germline ends. The CDR3 runs to 12 residues. The CDR3 coding sequence is TGTGCCAGCAGTCTCCGGGATTATGGCTACACCTTC. Protein: CASSLRDYGYTF.

The rearrangement uses TRBV6-5 and TRBJ1-5; possible D gene TRBD1, 5 bases. Trimming pared 5 bases from V and 1 base from J, leaving 9 bases between. Looked up from germline, CDR1 is MNHEY and CDR2 is SVGAGI. CDR3 size: 14 residues. CDR3 residues: CASSLQGSNQPQHF. DNA of the CDR3: TGTGCCAGCAGTCTCCAGGGAAGCAATCAGCCCCAGCATTTT.

This chain links TRBV13 with TRBJ1-1; weak D call: TRBD1 (6 bases). The CDR3 is made up of 15 amino acids. CDR1 and CDR2 (germline): PRHDT, FYEKMQ (reference sequence). Trimming took off 5 bases at V and 0 bases at J, with 13 bases between the two ends. CDR3 sequence (DNA): TGTGCCAGCAGCGAGACAGGAGTCATGAACACTGAAGCTTTCTTT. Amino acids: CASSETGVMNTEAFF. Using reference TRBV13 and TRBJ1-1 for the parts outside the CDR3, the full variable domain is AAGVIQSPRHLIKEKRETATLKCYPIPRHDTVYWYQQGPGQDPQFLISFYEKMQSDKGSIPDRFSAQQFSDYHSELNMSSLELGDSALYFCASSETGVMNTEAFFGQGTRLTVV.